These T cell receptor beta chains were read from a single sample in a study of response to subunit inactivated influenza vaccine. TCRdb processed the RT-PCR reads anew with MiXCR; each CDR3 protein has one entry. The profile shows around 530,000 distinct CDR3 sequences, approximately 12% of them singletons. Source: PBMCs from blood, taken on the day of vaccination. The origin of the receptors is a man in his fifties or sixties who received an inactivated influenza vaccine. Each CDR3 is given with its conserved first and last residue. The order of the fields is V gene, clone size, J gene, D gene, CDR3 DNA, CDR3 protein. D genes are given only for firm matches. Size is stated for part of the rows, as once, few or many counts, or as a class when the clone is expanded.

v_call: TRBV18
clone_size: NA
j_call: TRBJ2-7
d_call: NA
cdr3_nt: TGTGCCAGCTCACCCTTCGACGGTCCTGACCCATACGAGCAGTACTTC
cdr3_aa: CASSPFDGPDPYEQYF

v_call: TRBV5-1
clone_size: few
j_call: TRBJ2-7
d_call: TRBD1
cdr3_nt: TGCGCCAGCAGCTTGCAGCTTGCCGGGACAGGGGGTGGCGAGCAGTACTTC
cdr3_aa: CASSLQLAGTGGGEQYF

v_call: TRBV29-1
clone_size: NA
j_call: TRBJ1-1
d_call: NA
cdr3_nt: TGCAGCGGAGTGGAGTGGGGGGGCAACACTGAAGCTTTCTTT
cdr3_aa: CSGVEWGGNTEAFF

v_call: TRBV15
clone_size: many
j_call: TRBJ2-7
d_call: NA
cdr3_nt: TGTGCCACCAGCAGAGGAAGCGGTGTCTACGAGCAGTACTTC
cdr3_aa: CATSRGSGVYEQYF

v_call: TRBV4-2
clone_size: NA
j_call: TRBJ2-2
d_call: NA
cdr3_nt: TGTGCCAGCAGCCTCCGAATGATGGGAGGCACCGGGGAGCTGTTTTTT
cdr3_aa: CASSLRMMGGTGELFF

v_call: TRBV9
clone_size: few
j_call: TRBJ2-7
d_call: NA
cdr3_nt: TGTGCCAGCAGCGTGGGAGTTAGCGGACCCTACGAGCAGTACTTC
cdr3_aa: CASSVGVSGPYEQYF

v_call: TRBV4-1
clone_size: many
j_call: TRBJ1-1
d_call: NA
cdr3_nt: TGCGCCAGCGGCTTTACCGGGGGTCCAAACACTGAAGCTTTCTTT
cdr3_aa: CASGFTGGPNTEAFF

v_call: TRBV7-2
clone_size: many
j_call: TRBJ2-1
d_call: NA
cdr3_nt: TGTGCCAGCAGCTTAGCGTTAGCGGCGAGCTCCTACAATGAGCAGTTCTTC
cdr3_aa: CASSLALAASSYNEQFF

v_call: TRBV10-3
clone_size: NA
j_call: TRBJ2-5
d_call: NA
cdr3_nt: TGTGCCATCAGTGAGGATTTGTCAGAGTACCAAGAGACCCAGTACTTC
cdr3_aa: CAISEDLSEYQETQYF

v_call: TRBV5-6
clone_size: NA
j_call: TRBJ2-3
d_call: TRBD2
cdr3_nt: TGTGCCAGCAGCTCTACGCGGACTAGGTTAACAGATACGCAGTATTTT
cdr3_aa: CASSSTRTRLTDTQYF

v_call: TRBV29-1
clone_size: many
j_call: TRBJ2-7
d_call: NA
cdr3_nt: TGCAGCGTTGAACTTCCAGGGTTCACCTACGAGCAGTACTTC
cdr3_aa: CSVELPGFTYEQYF

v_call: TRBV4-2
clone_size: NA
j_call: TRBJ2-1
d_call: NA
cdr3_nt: TGTGCCAGCAGCCAAGAACTTAGCTCCTACAATGAGCAGTTCTTC
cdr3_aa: CASSQELSSYNEQFF

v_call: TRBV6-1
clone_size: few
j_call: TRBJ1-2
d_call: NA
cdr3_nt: TGTGCCAGCAGTGGCCCGGGACGGACTAACTATGGCTACACCTTC
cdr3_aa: CASSGPGRTNYGYTF

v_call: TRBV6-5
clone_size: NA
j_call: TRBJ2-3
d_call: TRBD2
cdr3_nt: TGTGCCAGCAGTTTCGACGTGACTAGCGGGAGCACAGATACGCAGTATTTT
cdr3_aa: CASSFDVTSGSTDTQYF

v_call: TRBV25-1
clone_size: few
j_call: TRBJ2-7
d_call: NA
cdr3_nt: TGTGCCAGCAGTGGCCGGGTTACCTACGAGCAGTACTTC
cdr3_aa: CASSGRVTYEQYF

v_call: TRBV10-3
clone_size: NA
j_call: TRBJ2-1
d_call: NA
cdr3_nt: TGTGCCATCAGATTTGACGGCTACAATGAGCAGTTCTTC
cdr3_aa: CAIRFDGYNEQFF

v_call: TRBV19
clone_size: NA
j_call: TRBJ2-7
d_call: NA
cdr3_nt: TGTGCCAGTAGTATGGGGGAGTACGAGCAGTACTTC
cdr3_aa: CASSMGEYEQYF

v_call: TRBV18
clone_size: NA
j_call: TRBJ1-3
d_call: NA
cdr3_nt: TGTGCCAGCTCACCACCGCAGCAAGCCTCTGGAAACACCATATATTTT
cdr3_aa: CASSPPQQASGNTIYF

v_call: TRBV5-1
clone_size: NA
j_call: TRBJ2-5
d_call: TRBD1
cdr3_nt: TGCGCCAGCAGCTCCCGGGACAGGGGTTGGACCCAGTACTTC
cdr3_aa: CASSSRDRGWTQYF

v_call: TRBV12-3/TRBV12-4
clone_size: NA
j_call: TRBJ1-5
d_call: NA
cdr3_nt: TGTGCCAGCAGTTTTAGGACGCGGCATAGCAATCAGCCCCAGCATTTT
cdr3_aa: CASSFRTRHSNQPQHF

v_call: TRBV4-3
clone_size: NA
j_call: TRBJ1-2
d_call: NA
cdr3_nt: TGCGCCAGCAGCCAAGATTACGGGGGCGGCTACACCTTC
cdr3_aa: CASSQDYGGGYTF

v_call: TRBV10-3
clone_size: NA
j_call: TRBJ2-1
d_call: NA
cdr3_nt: TGTGCCATCAGTGAGTCCGGGGACAATGAGCAGTTCTTC
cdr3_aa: CAISESGDNEQFF

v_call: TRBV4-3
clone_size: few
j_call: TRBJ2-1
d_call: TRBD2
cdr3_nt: TGCGCCAGCAGCCCACGTCTAGCGGGCCCCTACAATGAGCAGTTCTTC
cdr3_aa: CASSPRLAGPYNEQFF

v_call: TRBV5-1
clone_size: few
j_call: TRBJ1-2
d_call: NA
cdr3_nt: TGCGCCAGCAGCTCCAGGAGGGGGTCAACCCCACGGTATGGCTACACCTTC
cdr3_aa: CASSSRRGSTPRYGYTF

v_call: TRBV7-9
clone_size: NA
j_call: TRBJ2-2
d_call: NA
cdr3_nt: TGTGCCAGCAGCTTATTGGCCAGCACCGGGGAGCTGTTTTTT
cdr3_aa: CASSLLASTGELFF

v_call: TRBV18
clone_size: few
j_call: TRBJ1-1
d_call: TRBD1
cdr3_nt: TGTGCCAGCTCACCGAGGCAGGGGGCTGTCTTTGGCACTGAAGCTTTCTTT
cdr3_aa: CASSPRQGAVFGTEAFF

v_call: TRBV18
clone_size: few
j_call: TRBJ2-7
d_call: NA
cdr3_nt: TGTGCCAGCTCACCAGATGAAATCCACGAGCAGTACTTC
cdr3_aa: CASSPDEIHEQYF

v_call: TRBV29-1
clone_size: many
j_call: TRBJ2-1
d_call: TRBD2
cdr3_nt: TGCAGCGTCGTCAAGGGGGTTACTAGCGGGTACAATGAGCAGTTCTTC
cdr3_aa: CSVVKGVTSGYNEQFF

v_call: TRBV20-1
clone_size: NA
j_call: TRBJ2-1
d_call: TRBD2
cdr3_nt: TGCAGTGGCGGTAGCGGGAGGGTGAGGAATGAGCAGTTCTTC
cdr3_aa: CSGGSGRVRNEQFF

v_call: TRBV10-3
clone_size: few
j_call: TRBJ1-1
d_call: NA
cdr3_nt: TGTGCCATCAGTGATTATAGCACTGAAGCTTTCTTT
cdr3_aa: CAISDYSTEAFF

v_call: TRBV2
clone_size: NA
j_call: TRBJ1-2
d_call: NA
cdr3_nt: TGTGCCAGCAGTGAATGGAATCAGGGAGACTATGGCTACACCTTC
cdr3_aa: CASSEWNQGDYGYTF

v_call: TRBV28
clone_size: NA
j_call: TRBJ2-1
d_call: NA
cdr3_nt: TGTGCCAGCAGTTTCTATCCAATAACCGGGACTCGCACCCACAATGAGCAGTTCTTC
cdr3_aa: CASSFYPITGTRTHNEQFF

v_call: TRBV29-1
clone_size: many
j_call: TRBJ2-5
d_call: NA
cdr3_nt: TGCAGCGTTGAAGATTTGGAGACCCAGTACTTC
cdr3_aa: CSVEDLETQYF

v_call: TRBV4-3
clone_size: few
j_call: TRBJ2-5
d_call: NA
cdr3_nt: TGCGCCAGCAGCCAGGACCCGCTGGCGGGTGACACCCAGTACTTC
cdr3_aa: CASSQDPLAGDTQYF

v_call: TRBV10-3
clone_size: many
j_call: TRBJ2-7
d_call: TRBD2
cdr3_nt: TGTGCCATCAGTGAGACTAGCGGGGGGCCACACTCCTACGAGCAGTACTTC
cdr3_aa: CAISETSGGPHSYEQYF

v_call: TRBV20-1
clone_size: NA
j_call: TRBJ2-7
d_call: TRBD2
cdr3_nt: TGCAGTGCCCAAAGGACTAGCGGGGGTTACGAGCAGTACTTC
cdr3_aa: CSAQRTSGGYEQYF

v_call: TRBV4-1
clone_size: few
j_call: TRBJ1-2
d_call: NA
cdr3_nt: TGCGCCAGCAGCCAAGACGATGCCAGTAACTATGGCTACACCTTC
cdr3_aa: CASSQDDASNYGYTF

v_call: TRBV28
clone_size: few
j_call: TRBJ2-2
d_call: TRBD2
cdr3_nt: TGTGCCAGCAGACCAAGCGGACTAGCGGGGATTACCGGGGAGCTGTTTTTT
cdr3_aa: CASRPSGLAGITGELFF

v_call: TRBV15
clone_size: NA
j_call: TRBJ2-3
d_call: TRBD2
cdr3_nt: TGTGCCACCAGCAGAGTCAAGCGGGGGAGCACAGATACGCAGTATTTT
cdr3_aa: CATSRVKRGSTDTQYF

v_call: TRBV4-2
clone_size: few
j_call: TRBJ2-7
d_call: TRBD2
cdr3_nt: TGTGCCAGCAGCCCTGCTTCGGTAGCGGGAGAAGTCTCCTACGAGCAGTACTTC
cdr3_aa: CASSPASVAGEVSYEQYF

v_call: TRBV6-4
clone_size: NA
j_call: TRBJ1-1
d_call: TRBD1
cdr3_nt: TGTGCCAGCAGTGCCGACAGGGGGATCGTGTCGAACACTGAAGCTTTCTTT
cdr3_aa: CASSADRGIVSNTEAFF

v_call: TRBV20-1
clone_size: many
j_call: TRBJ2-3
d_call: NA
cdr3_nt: TGCAGTGCTAGAGACTGGGGGGCCCGAACCAATACGCAGTATTTT
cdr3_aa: CSARDWGARTNTQYF

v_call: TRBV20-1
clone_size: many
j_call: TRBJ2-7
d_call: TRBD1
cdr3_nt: TGCAGTGCTTTAGTGACAGGGTTAGGCGAGCAGTACTTC
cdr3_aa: CSALVTGLGEQYF

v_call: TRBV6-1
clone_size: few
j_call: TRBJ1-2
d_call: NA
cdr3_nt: TGTGCCAGCAGTGAAAGATTGGGAATTTGGGGCTACACCTTC
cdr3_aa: CASSERLGIWGYTF

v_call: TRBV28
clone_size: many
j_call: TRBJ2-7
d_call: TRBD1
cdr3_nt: TGTGCCAGCTCGGGACAGGGGTTTTACGAGCAGTACTTC
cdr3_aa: CASSGQGFYEQYF

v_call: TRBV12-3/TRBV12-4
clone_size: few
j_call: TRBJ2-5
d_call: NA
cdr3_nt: TGTGCCAGCAGTTGGGGGGGCCAGACCCAGTACTTC
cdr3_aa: CASSWGGQTQYF

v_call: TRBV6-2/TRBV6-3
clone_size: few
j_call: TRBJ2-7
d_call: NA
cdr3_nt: TGTGCCAGCAGTTACTCGATTCGGGGCCCCTACGAGCAGTACTTC
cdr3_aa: CASSYSIRGPYEQYF

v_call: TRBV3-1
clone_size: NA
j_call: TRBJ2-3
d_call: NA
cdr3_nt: TGTGCCAGCAGCCAAGGGACGCAAGCCGGCACAGATACGCAGTATTTT
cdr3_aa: CASSQGTQAGTDTQYF

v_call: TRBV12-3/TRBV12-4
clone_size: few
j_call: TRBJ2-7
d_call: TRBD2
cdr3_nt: TGTGCCAGCAGTTCGCACTCACTAGCGGGAGGGCTCGAGCAGTACTTC
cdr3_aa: CASSSHSLAGGLEQYF

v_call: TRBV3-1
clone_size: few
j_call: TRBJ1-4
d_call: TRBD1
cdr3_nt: TGTGCCAGCAGCCAGTCAGGGGGGATCTCAGGGAAACTGTTTTTT
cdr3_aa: CASSQSGGISGKLFF